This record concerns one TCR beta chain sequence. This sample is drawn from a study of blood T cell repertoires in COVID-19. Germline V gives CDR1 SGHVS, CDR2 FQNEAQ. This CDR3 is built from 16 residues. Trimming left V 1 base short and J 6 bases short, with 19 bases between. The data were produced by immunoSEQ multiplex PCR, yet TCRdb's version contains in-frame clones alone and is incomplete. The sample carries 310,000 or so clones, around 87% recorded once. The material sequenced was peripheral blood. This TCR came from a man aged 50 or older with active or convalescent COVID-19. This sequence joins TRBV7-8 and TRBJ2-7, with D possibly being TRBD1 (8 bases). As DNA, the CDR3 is TGTGCCAGCAGCTTAGAGGGGGGGACAGGACGCCTCGAGCAGTACTTC. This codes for CASSLEGGTGRLEQYF.